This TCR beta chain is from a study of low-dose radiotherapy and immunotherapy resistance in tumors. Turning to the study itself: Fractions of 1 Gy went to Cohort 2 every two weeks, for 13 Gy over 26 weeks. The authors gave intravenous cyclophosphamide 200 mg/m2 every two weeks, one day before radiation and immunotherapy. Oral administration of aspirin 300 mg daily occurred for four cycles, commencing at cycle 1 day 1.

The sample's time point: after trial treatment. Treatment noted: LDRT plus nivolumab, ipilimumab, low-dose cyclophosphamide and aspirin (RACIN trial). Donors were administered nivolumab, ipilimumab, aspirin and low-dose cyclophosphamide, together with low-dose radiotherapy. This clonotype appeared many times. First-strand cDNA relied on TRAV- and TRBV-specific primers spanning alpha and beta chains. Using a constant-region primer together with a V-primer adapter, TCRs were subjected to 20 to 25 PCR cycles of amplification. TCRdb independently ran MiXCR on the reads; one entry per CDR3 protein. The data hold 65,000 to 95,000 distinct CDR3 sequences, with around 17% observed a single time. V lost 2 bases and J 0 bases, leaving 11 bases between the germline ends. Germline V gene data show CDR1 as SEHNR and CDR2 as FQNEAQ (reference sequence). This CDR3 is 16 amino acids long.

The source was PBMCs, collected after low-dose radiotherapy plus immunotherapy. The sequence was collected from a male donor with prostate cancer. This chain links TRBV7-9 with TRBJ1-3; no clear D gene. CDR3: CASSLWLIDSGNTIYF. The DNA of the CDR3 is TGTGCCAGCAGCTTATGGTTGATTGACTCTGGAAACACCATATATTTT.